The following is a T cell receptor (beta chain) sequence with its context. Its antigen is undetermined. These data originate in a study of T cell responses to AZD1222 COVID-19 vaccine. The study, taken as a whole, reports: A reported finding is that nearly half of spike-specific TCRs target unmutated variant regions. Clonal diversity may have been underestimated in mostly white British donors.

Clones were sequenced by immunoSEQ multiplex PCR, and TCRdb holds only the in-frame ones, with some missing. The sample holds about 130,000 clones, approximately 90% seen once. The source is an adult who received the AZD1222 COVID-19 vaccine. The sequencing used peripheral blood, collected 28 days after the second AZD1222 dose.

CDR3 DNA: TGTGCCAGCAGCCCGAGGGGGCACAATCAGCCCCAGCATTTT. Amino acids: CASSPRGHNQPQHF. This chain links TRBV2 with TRBJ1-5, with 7 bases matching TRBD1. From germline, CDR1 is SNHLY and CDR2 FYNNEI. The CDR3 length is 14 residues. V lost 6 bases to trimming and J lost 3 bases; unmatched junction nucleotides: 5.